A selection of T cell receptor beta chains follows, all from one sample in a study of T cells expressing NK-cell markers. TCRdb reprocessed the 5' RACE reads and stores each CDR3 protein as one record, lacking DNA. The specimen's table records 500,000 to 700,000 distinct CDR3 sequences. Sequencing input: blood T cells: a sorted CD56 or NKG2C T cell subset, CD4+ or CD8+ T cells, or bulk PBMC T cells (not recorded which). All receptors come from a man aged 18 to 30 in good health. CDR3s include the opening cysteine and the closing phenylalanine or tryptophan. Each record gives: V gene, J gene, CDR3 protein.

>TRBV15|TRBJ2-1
CATSRWGGEQFF
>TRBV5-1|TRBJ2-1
CASSPDYNNEQFF
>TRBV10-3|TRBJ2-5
CAISESLGLLSGQETQYF
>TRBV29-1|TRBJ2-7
CSVAGARGEQYF
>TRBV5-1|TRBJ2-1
CASSSYKLAGGTPNEQFF
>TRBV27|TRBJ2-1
CASSPYQGVYEQFF
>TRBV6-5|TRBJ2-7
CASSYSRGGDEQYF
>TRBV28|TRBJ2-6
CASSPGGSSGANVLTF
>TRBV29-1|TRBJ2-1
CSVEAGGLVIAYNEQFF
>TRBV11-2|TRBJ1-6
CASRLGQGGSPLHF
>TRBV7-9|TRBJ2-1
CASSSPDRGNEQFF
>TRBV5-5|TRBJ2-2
CASTPGWTGELFF
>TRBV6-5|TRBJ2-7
CASSNPQAPYEQYF
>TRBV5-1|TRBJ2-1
CASSTGGLMTEQFF
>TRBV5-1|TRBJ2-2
CASRVAGGPGELFF
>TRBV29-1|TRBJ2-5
CSVRGAGDRTQYF
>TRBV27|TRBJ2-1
CASSPSGSVNEQFF
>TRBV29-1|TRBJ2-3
CSVLREANEGTDTQYF
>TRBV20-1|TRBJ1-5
CSVSGAKNQPQHF
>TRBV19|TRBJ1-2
CASSIDGTGDYGYTF
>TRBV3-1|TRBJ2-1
CASSQYSGVYNEQFF
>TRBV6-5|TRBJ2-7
CASSYKRAAYEQYF
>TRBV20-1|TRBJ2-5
CSARGPQGWTQYF
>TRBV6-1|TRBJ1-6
CASSELGTGDFRALHF
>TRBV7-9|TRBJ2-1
CASSTGAGPGFF
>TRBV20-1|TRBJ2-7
CSAWTGGTINPVEQYF
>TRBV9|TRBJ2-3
CASSVGDRGFSDTQYF